These 2 T cell receptor beta chains came from one sample sequenced in a study of blood T cell repertoires in COVID-19. TCRdb keeps only in-frame clones here, not all; method: immunoSEQ multiplex PCR. This table holds a few hundred thousand clones, around 90% found once. Sequencing was done on a sample of peripheral blood. These receptors all come from a woman aged 55-69 years with COVID-19, enrolled during active disease.

This clone was detected a few times. V gene TRBV28 combines with J gene TRBJ1-5, with 8 positions matching TRBD1. This CDR3 is built from 15 residues. The junction had 10 bases not matched to a gene; V was cut back by 6 bases and J by 6 bases. Per germline, CDR1 MDHEN and CDR2 SYDVKM. CDR3: CASSVLQGASQPQHF. CDR3 in DNA: TGTGCCAGCAGCGTATTGCAGGGGGCGAGTCAGCCCCAGCATTTT.

This chain links TRBV28 with TRBJ1-2; possibly TRBD1 for D (6 bases). Germline V lookup: CDR1 MDHEN, CDR2 SYDVKM. The CDR3 spans 12 residues. The V and J ends lost 6 bases and 4 bases respectively, with 9 bases between them. CDR3 region: CASRDRAYGYTF. CDR3 nucleotides: TGTGCCAGCAGGGACAGAGCCTATGGCTACACCTTC.